Here is one TCR beta chain with its context. Its target is not known. Original handling: As immunoSEQ supplied junction-only sequences (without quality scores), filtering differed. The assay was immunoSEQ multiplex PCR, and TCRdb's table has in-frame clones only and misses some. From that table come the V and J calls and clone size; the DNA was used to work out D and trimming. The sample lists 600,000 to 700,000 clones, roughly 73% occurring once. The source of the sample is a study of shared clonotypes between healthy human individuals. Study-level information: Three plates each covered CD4 naive and memory; CD8 naive two, CD8 memory one.

Study-wide findings and caveats: Researchers found naive subsets generally carried larger estimated richness than memory subsets. Against clonotypes common to all four donors, non-shared ones had lower generation probabilities.

The length of the CDR3 is 15 residues. CDR1 and CDR2 (germline): SGHTA, FQGNSA. The V segment lost 2 bases and the J segment 0 bases; nucleotides outside the gene matches: 3. The genes are TRBV7-2 and TRBJ2-7, with 8 bases identical to TRBD2. Sequenced: memory CD4+ T cells sorted from blood. Regarding subset: CD45RA-negative fraction. The receptor comes from a woman in her 30s in good health. The CDR3 protein is CASSLTSGDSYEQYF. As DNA, the CDR3 is TGTGCCAGCAGCTTAACTAGCGGAGACTCCTACGAGCAGTACTTC.